A single sample gave rise to the 19 T cell receptor beta chains below, sequenced in a study of graft-versus-host responses after intestinal transplantation (dated by TCRdb to about 2021). The library was prepared using the immunoSEQ multiplex PCR assay. Not all clones reach the TCRdb copy of this immuneACCESS table, which keeps in-frame sequences only. Checked studies attribute under half of the gap to unresolved V genes and leave the rest unexplained. The sample contains over 20,000 clones, approximately 92% of them found a single time. The top ten hold 43% of the sample. This sample comprised PBMCs, obtained about 250 days after intestinal transplant. The receptors shown here come from a human patient who received an intestinal transplant, so some T cells may come from the graft donor.

V and J are TRBV19 and TRBJ1-1; unclear D gene. Trimming removed 6 bases at V and 6 bases at J, with 14 bases between. The CDR3 spans 13 residues. Germline V CDR1 and CDR2: LNHDA, SQIVND (reference sequence). This CDR3 reads CASSALGGAEAFF. CDR3 DNA sequence: TGTGCCAGTAGCGCCCTCGGCGGGGCTGAAGCTTTCTTT.

The gene calls are TRBV6-5 and TRBJ2-7, with 8 bases aligning to TRBD2. In germline, CDR1 is MNHEY, CDR2 SVGAGI. Trimming took 0 bases from V and 4 from J; bases not matched to a gene: 2. This CDR3 region has 14 residues. CDR3 nucleotide sequence: TGTGCCAGCAGTTACTCTAGCGGGAATTACGAGCAGTACTTC. It codes for CASSYSSGNYEQYF.

The chain uses TRBV4-1 and TRBJ1-1; possible D gene TRBD1, 6 bases. Trimming stripped 5 bases from V and 1 base from J, with 23 bases between. Germline CDR1 reads MGHRA; CDR2 reads YSYEKL. The CDR3 loop spans 18 amino acids. This CDR3 reads CASSETSGYWDKNTEAFF. The CDR3 region has the DNA TGCGCCAGCAGCGAGACCTCAGGGTACTGGGACAAGAACACTGAAGCTTTCTTT.

The V and J genes are TRBV7-2 and TRBJ2-5; 12 nucleotides agree with TRBD2. The CDR3 is made up of 15 amino acids. Germline loops: CDR1 SGHTA, CDR2 FQGNSA. The ends lost 5 bases at V and 4 bases at J; junction bases unmatched: 5. This CDR3 reads CASSPTSGSVETQYF. The CDR3 nucleotides are TGTGCCAGCAGCCCGACTAGCGGGAGTGTAGAGACCCAGTACTTC.

The chain recombines TRBV4-1 with TRBJ2-1; 10 nucleotides match TRBD2. The CDR3 covers 15 residues. The V gene end was trimmed by 5 bases and the J gene end by 8 bases; junction bases not matched to a gene: 9. Germline values: CDR1 MGHRA, CDR2 YSYEKL. The CDR3 reads CASSYSSGSLDEQFF. The CDR3 nucleotides read TGCGCCAGCAGCTACTCTAGCGGGAGCCTCGATGAGCAGTTCTTC.

The chain employs TRBV27 and TRBJ1-4; TRBD1 matches at 8 bases. Germline-derived CDR1 and CDR2 are MNHEY and SMNVEV (reference sequence). The CDR3 extends over 15 amino acids. J lost 5 bases, V lost 5 bases, and 7 bases had no gene match. The CDR3, as DNA: TGTGCCAGCAGTGTCACAGGGGGATGGAATGAAAAACTGTTTTTT. Translating gives CASSVTGGWNEKLFF.

The gene calls are TRBV9 and TRBJ2-3; D is unresolved. Germline V gene data show CDR1 as SGDLS and CDR2 as YYNGEE. The length of the CDR3 is 14 residues. Trimming took 2 bases from V and 3 from J, leaving 10 bases between them. The CDR3 DNA is TGTGCCAGCAGCGTCTTTTTTCTGACAGATACGCAGTATTTT. Translation: CASSVFFLTDTQYF.

J is TRBJ2-1 and V is TRBV27, with 9 bases aligning to TRBD1. This CDR3 comprises 12 residues. Germline V gene lookup returns CDR1 MNHEY and CDR2 SMNVEV (reference sequence). The ends lost 4 bases at V and 15 bases at J; junction bases unmatched: 7. The CDR3 DNA follows: TGTGCCAGCAGTTCCTCGGACAGGGGCCCGTTCTTC. It codes for CASSSSDRGPFF.

V and J are TRBV27 and TRBJ2-1; D is uncertain. Germline CDR1 MNHEY, CDR2 SMNVEV (reference sequence). The CDR3 consists of 15 residues. V lost 3 bases and J lost 5, with 14 bases in between. CDR3 protein: CASSFNIGHDNEQFF. The DNA of the CDR3 is TGTGCCAGCAGTTTTAATATCGGGCACGACAATGAGCAGTTCTTC.

V and J are TRBV30 and TRBJ2-5; D tentatively fits TRBD1 or TRBD2 (5 bases each). The tail of the sequence fits TRBJ2-7 better, so the J call may be wrong. Per germline, CDR1 GTSNPN and CDR2 SVGIG (reference sequence). This CDR3 is 17 amino acids long. CDR3 DNA sequence: TGTGCCTGGAGTCTTACTCGAATAGGGACGGGGTCCTACGAGCAGTACTTC. It yields the protein CAWSLTRIGTGSYEQYF.

In its sample, this clone was seen once. This CDR3 reads CATSPFVQDRRDIRGYTF. CDR3 nucleotides: TGTGCCACCAGCCCGTTTGTCCAAGACCGACGGGATATTAGGGGCTACACCTTC. The rearrangement uses TRBV15 and TRBJ1-2; D not certain. The germline gives CDR1 LNHNV, CDR2 YYDKDF (reference sequence). The V end was cut by 5 bases, the J end by 8 bases, with 30 bases between. CDR3 length equals 18 residues.

V usage is TRBV7-9 and J usage is TRBJ2-7; TRBD2 matches 7 bases. Per the germline V gene, CDR1 is SEHNR and CDR2 is FQNEAQ (reference sequence). After removal of 7 bases from V and 0 bases from J, the junction contained 3 bases not matched to a gene. The CDR3 runs 13 residues. CDR3 nucleotides: TGTGCCAGCATCGGGGGGAGCTCCTACGAGCAGTACTTC. This gives the protein CASIGGSSYEQYF.

The chain employs TRBV7-9 and TRBJ2-1; D ambiguous. Germline CDR1 is SEHNR and CDR2 is FQNEAQ (reference sequence). Trimming removed 7 bases at V and 2 bases at J, with 15 bases between. The CDR3 runs to 15 residues. This chain's CDR3 is CASISLAVTYNEQFF. The CDR3, as DNA: TGTGCCAGCATTTCCTTGGCGGTAACCTACAATGAGCAGTTCTTC.

The chain uses TRBV5-1 and TRBJ2-1; D is possibly TRBD2 (7 bases). The V end lost 4 bases, the J end lost 9 bases, and 29 bases lay between the germline ends. Germline assignment: CDR1 SGHRS and CDR2 YFSETQ. This CDR3 comprises 18 residues. The CDR3 here is CASSPTGLGGGIVGEQFF. The CDR3 DNA is TGCGCCAGCAGCCCGACGGGGCTGGGAGGGGGTATCGTCGGTGAGCAGTTCTTC.

This clone was counted only a few times. CDR3 residues: CASSLGGRGYTF. CDR3 nucleotides: TGTGCCAGCAGTTTGGGAGGACGGGGCTACACCTTC. The chain joins TRBV28 to TRBJ1-2; D is uncertain. This CDR3 comprises 12 residues. The V and J ends lost 3 bases and 8 bases respectively, with 10 bases between them. The germline gives CDR1 MDHEN, CDR2 SYDVKM.

Turning to this clone: The junction shows a germline mismatch at one end, possibly a read error. The J gene is TRBJ2-6, the V gene TRBV7-6, with D possibly matching TRBD1 (5 bases). The CDR3 runs 19 residues. The germline V gene encodes CDR1 SGHVS and CDR2 FNYEAQ. CDR3 nucleotides: TGTGCCAGCAGCTTACGGTCCGGACACTCCAGTACTGGGACCAACGTCCTGACTTTC. It specifies CASSLRSGHSSTGTNVLTF.

This chain joins TRBV30 and TRBJ2-1, with D hard to call. Trimming shortened V by 0 bases and J by 5 bases, and 5 bases separated the two germline ends. CDR1 and CDR2 (germline): GTSNPN, SVGIG (reference sequence). CDR3 length: 12 residues. CDR3 nucleotide sequence: TGTGCCTGGAGTGTACCCCACAATGAGCAGTTCTTC. It specifies CAWSVPHNEQFF.

This chain connects TRBV2 to TRBJ2-2; TRBD2 agrees at 14 bases. CDR1 and CDR2 (germline): SNHLY, FYNNEI. Losses at the gene ends were 3 bases for V and 4 bases for J; bases not matched to a gene: 7. The CDR3 is 18 residues long. As DNA, the CDR3 is TGTGCCAGCAGTGACCCGGGACTAGCGGGAGAGATCACCGGGGAGCTGTTTTTT. It is translated as CASSDPGLAGEITGELFF.

In this sample, this clone turned up a few times. V gene TRBV9 combines with J gene TRBJ1-1; tentative D call: TRBD1 (5 bases). Trimming shortened V by 3 bases and J by 4 bases, and 13 bases separated the two germline ends. Germline loops: CDR1 SGDLS, CDR2 YYNGEE. This CDR3 comprises 14 residues. The DNA of the CDR3 is TGTGCCAGCAGCGCCGGGGCCACGTTCACTGAAGCTTTCTTT. The encoded protein is CASSAGATFTEAFF.